This T cell receptor (beta chain) emerged from a study of cytomegalovirus exposure and HLA in healthy donors (dated by TCRdb to 2016 to 2017). Study-wide context: In an earlier analysis of 550 to 750 of the donors, 250 to 350 Gb of sequence data and 100 million or so unique TCR beta sequences from about 179 million T cells were reported. An early release covering about 600 HLA-typed donors comprised about 300 gigabases of sequencing data and approximately 85 million unique TCR sequences. Of the 398 genotyped donors, approximately 82% fell in the genetic ancestry cluster associated with self-reported Caucasian donors. The study was designed to test whether signatures of past pathogen exposure could be identified by cataloging public T cell receptors. The T cell repertoires of 666 subjects were profiled by immunosequencing and related to cytomegalovirus serostatus. Besides the first cohort of hundreds of subjects, a separate validation cohort made up of 120 different subjects was used. To predict cytomegalovirus infection status, the study combined high-throughput TCR immunosequencing, statistical association of individual TCRs with disease status, and machine learning. To study patterns of TCR occurrence, a later analysis re-analyzed previously published TCR beta repertoires from around 700 donors and added high-resolution HLA genotyping. Rather than drawing on any new phenotypic data, the later analysis identified candidate immune exposures from TCR beta sequences and the way those sequences occurred across donors. An earlier analysis of several hundred of the donors applied high-throughput TCR beta sequencing to assess whether each TCR beta V gene segment acted as functional or pseudogenic. Donor age, sex, ethnicity and CMV serostatus were compiled alongside the repertoire data. A later genetic analysis used genome-wide SNP genotypes for about 60% of the 666 donors, treating that subset as a discovery cohort. All discovery cohort repertoires had been generated using a single sequencing platform. HLA typing included class I and class II loci at four-digit resolution. Typing coverage varied by locus: roughly 629-630 donors for A, B, C, DRB1 and DQB1; around 560 for DQA1; about 590 for DPA1; approximately 450 for DPB1. Four or five DR-DQ haplotypes were handled as single units for association and clustering, since linkage in the cohort was strong. On average, 235,054 unique TCR beta nucleotide sequences were sequenced per donor among a few hundred genotyped donors of the cohort, with roughly 19% of those sequences being non-productive.

What the work shows at the level of the full study, not this receptor alone: Most TCR sequences were seen in very few donors, while some public TCRs were found in many individuals. The authors suggested that the approach could potentially be generalized to other disease states and immunological phenotypes. Because HLA typing was missing for some donors at each locus, association tests included only the typed subset. Because counts were too low, seventeen rarely observed V segments, including chromosome 9 orphons, were left out of the earlier analysis of 500 to 750 of the donors. Compared with equally common non-associated chains, HLA-associated TCR beta chains in a later analysis were more clonally expanded and had lower generation probabilities. In a later analysis, most CMV-associated TCR beta chains were found to appear HLA-restricted, with HLA associations seemingly driven largely by CMV exposure. A cluster of highly shared sequence variants was judged likely to be a technical artifact of the sequencing pipeline. Correlated functional status among segregating V segments might reflect linkage disequilibrium, but an unknown experimental factor could not be ruled out. The 87-base-pair reads could not distinguish some IMGT-functional V segments, including TRBV6-2 and TRBV6-3, so those segments were excluded. In a later analysis, several top co-occurrence clusters were reported to appear linked to parvovirus B19, influenza, CMV and Epstein-Barr virus. Sequencing depth was assumed to be roughly uniform across donors in the presence/absence analyses, though that assumption may not hold. In a later analysis, TCR association rates were found to vary across HLA loci, with the most associated TCRs seen for DRB1 alleles and the fewest for HLA-C alleles. In both the original and validation cohorts, the classifier was reported to diagnose cytomegalovirus status with high specificity and sensitivity. In a later analysis, some 18,000 TCR beta sequences were associated with specific HLA alleles at a false discovery rate of 0.05. In vitro tests confirmed that a few of the cytomegalovirus-associated TCR beta chains recognize cytomegalovirus antigens. A later genetic analysis reported fewer N-insertions in productive TCRs among donors in an Asian-associated ancestry cluster than the roughly 690-donor mean. A further reported finding was that TCR beta sequences accurately predicted the HLA-A and HLA-B alleles for most subjects in the first cohort. Immune exposure information for the cohort was limited to CMV serostatus. In the study, approximately 160 TCR beta chains were listed as associated with cytomegalovirus. An association between a missense DCLRE1C variant and V-gene and J-gene trimming of TCR beta chains was found in a later genetic analysis and replicated in an independent cohort. The cohort was sequenced for TCR beta chains only, and without alpha or paired-chain data the features that could be detected were limited. In an earlier analysis of more than 500 of the donors, most TCR beta V segments appeared in productive rearrangements about 87% or about 30% of the time, broadly matching IMGT annotations. Assigning TCR associations to individual alleles was difficult when HLA alleles, especially DR and DQ, strongly co-occurred.

The germline V gene encodes CDR1 SQVTM and CDR2 ANQGSEA. The CDR3, cysteine through phenylalanine, is 14 amino acids long. CDR3 DNA only is kept here, 42 bases in frame from base 1. Relative to germline, V is 4 bases shorter and J is 1 base shorter, with 13 bases between their ends. On this clone: Its antigen is unknown.

The cohort comprised several hundred healthy bone marrow donors. At the time of sampling, every cohort member was nominally healthy, though immune exposures that went unrecorded were likely present. The donor tested CMV seronegative, placing the donor among the approximately 400 seronegative members of the cohort. Each donor provided a peripheral blood sample, and peripheral blood mononuclear cells were used for TCR beta sequencing. Genomic DNA extraction from the blood cell samples was performed with the Qiagen DNeasy Blood Extraction Kit. Library preparation employed the immunoSEQ multiplex PCR assay. A mixture of 60 forward primers for TCR Vbeta segments and 13 reverse primers for TCR Jbeta segments was used in the multiplex PCR. A multiplex PCR assay on genomic DNA amplified the CDR3 region of rearranged TCR beta genes. On the Illumina HiSeq System, the amplified TCR beta libraries were sequenced as 87-base-pair reads. Per the authors' processing: A later analysis tallied 75 million to 95 million unique TCR beta chains across the 700 or so repertoires, and about 12 million of those chains were shared by two or more donors. To remove PCR and sequencing errors, raw reads were error-corrected and collapsed into unique sequences using a nearest-neighbor algorithm that merged closely related sequences. To assign V, D and J gene segments, CDR3 sequences were aligned to IMGT reference sequences. For a sequence to be retained, a match of at least six nucleotides was required to both a V gene segment and a J gene segment. Rearrangements were classified as productive when the CDR3 lacked stop codons and remained in frame with V and J, and all other rearrangements were classified as non-productive. Following IMGT convention, CDR3 was defined as the stretch from the second conserved V-encoded cysteine up to the conserved J-encoded phenylalanine. The earlier analysis of 587 of the donors excluded sequences that lacked an unambiguous match to a single V gene segment. An earlier analysis of a few hundred of the donors called V segments functional above 56.7% productive rearrangements and segregating when the between-donor standard deviation exceeded 5%. A statistical classification framework was developed to diagnose cytomegalovirus status using the catalog of TCR beta chain sequences. In a later analysis, TCR nucleotide sequences were compared against IMGT/GENE-DB human TR gene sequences so that V and J genes could be assigned. Using the TCRdist pipeline, a later analysis assigned CDR3 sequences along with most-parsimonious VDJ recombination scenarios. In a later analysis, each TCR beta chain was defined by its CDR3 amino acid sequence together with its V-gene family, and reads without a unique V-gene family were excluded. To address suspected cross-contamination and a sequencing artifact, a later analysis removed 592 highly shared, low-generation-probability nucleotide sequences. A later analysis calculated a clonal expansion index for each public chain from normalized within-repertoire ranks of inferred template counts. In a later analysis, generation probabilities were computed using a VDJ recombination model fitted to out-of-frame rearrangements, and the results were checked against IGoR. A later analysis scored TCR-TCR, TCR-HLA and TCR-CMV co-occurrence with hypergeometric tests, applying a repertoire-size bias correction to TCR pairs. To estimate false discovery rates, a later analysis permuted the HLA or CMV assignments 20 times. In a later analysis, co-occurring TCRs were grouped using DBSCAN, and TCRdist sequence similarity was added for clustering within HLA-allele-positive subsets. Repertoires with fewer than 30,000 or more than 120,000 public chains were left out of co-occurrence clustering, as were five repertoires with anomalous nucleotide sharing. TCRdb re-hosts the immuneACCESS table, in-frame sequences only. Its copies lack some clones; in the studies checked, an unresolved V gene accounts for under half of them, and the cause for the rest is not known. That table furnishes V, J and clone size, whereas the DNA furnished D and trimming. The table kept for this sample lists 150,000 to 200,000 clones. Together, the top ten hold about 2.2% of the sample.

Recombination connected TRBV29-1 to TRBJ1-1; the D segment cannot be called with confidence. The TCR sequence derives from a man aged 25 to 40 in good health and CMV-seronegative. The material sequenced was PBMCs. Here is the DNA: TGCAGCGTTGTCCTACGGGAAAGGAACACTGAAGCTTTCTTT. Translation gives CSVVLRERNTEAFF.